This TCR beta chain came from a study of T cell responses to AZD1222 COVID-19 vaccine. The ends were cut back, 4 bases at V and 0 bases at J, with 7 bases in the middle. Germline values: CDR1 MNHEY, CDR2 SMNVEV (reference sequence). The CDR3 has 14 residues. Study conclusions and caveats: Nearly half of the spike-specific TCRs reportedly recognize variant regions that carry no mutations. Every sample of the repertoires postdated the peak T cell response. Two AZD1222 administrations were followed by greater Spike-specific TCR breadth and depth. Most donors were white British, females outnumbered males, and clonal diversity was possibly underestimated.

Turning to this clone: The antigen is not known. Other DNA sequences within the sample encode an identical CDR3.

TCRdb's table, derived via immunoSEQ multiplex PCR, lists solely in-frame clones and lacks some. Among about 150,000 clones listed, 90% were seen once. The sequenced sample was peripheral blood, obtained 28 days after the second AZD1222 dose. The chain couples TRBV27 to TRBJ1-5; D gene ambiguous. The source of this sequence is an adult who received the AZD1222 COVID-19 vaccine. The CDR3 spells CASSWAGSNQPQHF. CDR3 in DNA: TGTGCCAGCAGTTGGGCAGGTAGCAATCAGCCCCAGCATTTT.